Here is one TCR beta chain with its context. It has no known antigen specificity. No base quality values were provided; no much bigger clone lies one nucleotide off. The record originates from a study of shared clonotypes between healthy human individuals (dated by TCRdb to the early 2020s). For the study in its entirety: Three men and a couple of women, aged 18 to 49 years, made up the cohort. For each donor, CD4 naive and CD4 memory were each run on three plates, CD8 naive on two plates, and CD8 memory on one plate. The study deeply sequenced blood TCR repertoires of five healthy adults to estimate repertoire size and the extent of clonotype sharing between individuals. Different laboratories and diverse techniques were used to prepare libraries and sequence TCR repertoires, to increase sequencing depth and limit assay-specific biases. Per donor, leukapheresis produced somewhere between about 0.85 and 10 billion PBMCs. What the authors observed across the whole study: Incomplete sequencing was indicated by rarefaction of sorted-subset datasets, despite the large sequencing depth. Sampling was limited to blood, and TCR repertoires in tissue likely differ from TCR repertoires in blood. Based on pairwise subsampling, the degree of clonotype sharing among donors was expected to be affected by sequencing depth. Naive subsets generally had larger estimated clonotype richness than memory subsets did. Because the study included a small number of donors, the genetic and exposure-history diversity represented was limited. Clonotypes shared by all four sorted-subset donors showed higher generation probabilities than non-shared clonotypes. Sharing across several donors was observed for around 5% of naive CD4, 3% to 3.5% of naive CD8, over 2% of memory CD4, and around 0.42% of memory CD8 clonotypes.

For the CD8 naive samples, CD45RO-negative cells were positively selected for CCR7, yielding a CD45RA+CCR7+ population from which TemRA cells were excluded. The donors were healthy, HIV-negative adults who had no recently reported acute infections or vaccinations. Only Caucasian adults living in Nashville, Tennessee, USA were represented among the donors. After blood collection by leukapheresis, PBMCs were isolated using Ficoll-Histopaque density gradient centrifugation and then cryopreserved in the vapor phase of liquid nitrogen. Analytical flow cytometry was used to check the purity and quantity of each magnetically sorted T cell population. Genomic DNA was isolated from every sorted fraction and measured by UV absorbance on a Nanodrop 2000c. Using the deep immunoSEQ assay, TCR CDR3 regions were amplified from genomic DNA by multiplex PCR. Extracted genomic DNA from each cell subset was spread evenly across all wells of several immunoSEQ 96-well plates, with each plate serving as a replicate. For sorted subsets, around 0.2 ug genomic DNA, equal to some 28,000 T cell genomes, was loaded into each replicate PCR. Purified libraries were quantified with a Qubit 3.0 fluorometer, sized on a Bioanalyzer 2100, and re-quantified with the KAPA Library Quantification kit. Each immunoSEQ 96-well plate was sequenced on its own single-read 150-cycle Illumina NextSeq 550 flow cell. The source study handled its data this way. Because only junctional sequences without quality scores were contained in the immunoSEQ output, filtering matching that applied to full-length reads could not be performed. To assign V/J genes and CDR3, sequences were annotated using PyIR, a Python wrapper for IgBLAST v1.9, with IMGT germline references. Reads were removed for weak V/J assignments (E-value above 1e-6), missing CDR3, stop codons, out-of-frame junctions, or ambiguous translated residues. A V3J clonotype was defined by an identical inferred V gene, J gene, and CDR3 amino acid sequence. To compute the percentage overlap between repertoires, the number of shared unique clonotypes was divided by the size of the smaller repertoire. Repertoire richness was assessed with RTK rarefaction, the Chao1 estimator, and Recon v2.1 estimates of unobserved clonotypes. Generation probabilities for all TCRbeta clonotypes obtained by the gDNA method from several donors were computed using OLGA. TCRdb obtained this table from immuneACCESS and retained in-frame rearrangements with V and J assigned. These tables miss some clones; where compared with another copy, unresolved V genes account for less than half of the shortfall, and the remainder is unexplained. For V, J and clone size, that table is used; D and trimming come from the DNA. The sample yields under 2,000,000 clones; about 95% were counted once. Approximately 1.2% of the sample belongs to the ten largest clones.

Its CDR3 holds 18 amino acids, cysteine through phenylalanine. The CDR3 DNA has 54 bases and is translated from base 1. For this chain, trimming is 2 bases at the V end and 4 bases at the J end, and the number of junction bases without a gene match is 13. From the germline V gene, CDR1 is WSHSY and CDR2 is SAAADI. The V gene is TRBV10-2 and the J gene is TRBJ2-2, and TRBD1 aligns with 7 junction nucleotides. The TCR sequence derives from a man younger than 35 in good health. The sample was naive CD8+ T cells sorted from blood. Explained via the paper, the cell subset or site label denotes: CD45RA+CCR7+. The sequenced DNA is TGCGCCAGCAGTGAGCCGTTGGATATAGGGGGCGCCACCGGGGAGCTGTTTTTT. It translates as CASSEPLDIGGATGELFF.